These T cell receptor beta chains were read from a single sample in a study of blood T cell repertoires in COVID-19. Here immunoSEQ multiplex PCR was the method, and the copy in TCRdb shows in-frame clones only, minus some. The table records approximately 36,000 clones, about 82% of them present only once. The specimen was peripheral blood. These receptors were taken from a man aged 45 to 65 with active COVID-19. The CDR3 runs from the conserved cysteine through the conserved F or W. A D gene is named only where the DNA matches it firmly. Size is omitted from some rows. Given values are once, few, many or a class for expanded clones.

abundance	d_gene	v_gene	j_gene	CDR3nt	CDR3aa
.	.	TRBV10-2	TRBJ1-2	TGCGCCAGCAGTGAGGACGGGGGGGTCTATGGCTACACCTTC	CASSEDGGVYGYTF
.	.	TRBV6-5	TRBJ1-2	TGTGCCAGCAGTTACTCGAATACCGGCGGATACTATGGCTACACCTTC	CASSYSNTGGYYGYTF
.	TRBD2	TRBV28	TRBJ2-5	TGTGCCAGCACCCGCGGGGACTACGAAGGGGAGACCCAGTACTTC	CASTRGDYEGETQYF
once	.	TRBV4-3	TRBJ2-2	TGCGCCAGCAGCCAGATGGACTTGCCCGGGGAGCTGTTTTTT	CASSQMDLPGELFF
.	.	TRBV19	TRBJ1-2	TGTGCCAGTCGGCGGAATACTAACTATGGCTACACCTTC	CASRRNTNYGYTF
.	TRBD1	TRBV5-1	TRBJ2-3	TGCGCCAGCAGCTTGGGACAGGGAACTATCGGCACAGATACGCAGTATTTT	CASSLGQGTIGTDTQYF
.	TRBD1	TRBV11-2	TRBJ1-1	TGTGCCAGCAGCTTTATTCAGGGGGACACTGAAGCTTTCTTT	CASSFIQGDTEAFF
.	TRBD2	TRBV19	TRBJ2-1	TGTGCCAGTAGTTCGGGACTAGCGGCGCGGGAGCAGTTCTTC	CASSSGLAAREQFF
.	TRBD2	TRBV5-8	TRBJ2-1	TGTGCCAGCAGCTTGCCGGGACTAGCGGACTCCTACAATGAGCAGTTCTTC	CASSLPGLADSYNEQFF
.	.	TRBV7-8	TRBJ2-3	TGTGCCAGCTTGAGTCAGCGGTTAACAGATACGCAGTATTTT	CASLSQRLTDTQYF
.	TRBD1	TRBV3-1/TRBV3-2	TRBJ2-2	TGTGCCAGCAGCCATCTGGGACAGAAGACCGGGGAGCTGTTTTTT	CASSHLGQKTGELFF
.	TRBD1	TRBV11-2	TRBJ1-6	TGTGCCAGCAGCTTACGACAGGGTGGGGATTCACCCCTCCACTTT	CASSLRQGGDSPLHF
.	TRBD1	TRBV28	TRBJ2-1	TGTGCCAGCAGTGACTACAGGGGGCTCGAGCAGTTCTTC	CASSDYRGLEQFF
.	TRBD1	TRBV5-5	TRBJ1-2	TGTGCCAGCAGCACCCAACGACAGGGAATGATCTATGGCTACACCTTC	CASSTQRQGMIYGYTF
.	TRBD1	TRBV10-2	TRBJ2-7	TGCGCCAGCAGTGAGCCGGGACAGAGCGACGAGCAGTACTTC	CASSEPGQSDEQYF